The entry that follows covers one T cell receptor beta chain sequence. Antigen specificity is unknown. Terminally differentiated effector memory CD45RA+ cells were excluded from the naive CD8 cells, which were CD45RO-negative and positively selected for CCR7. The sample comes from a study of shared clonotypes between healthy human individuals. Overall study findings and caveats: An effect of sequencing depth on clonotype sharing among donors was expected.

Repertoires were generated with immunoSEQ multiplex PCR, while TCRdb's copy carries only in-frame clones and drops some. The repertoire holds roughly 1,800,000 clones, with approximately 94% as singletons. The CDR3 totals 15 residues. Trimming cost V 7 bases and J 0 bases; bases outside gene matches: 5. Germline assignment: CDR1 SNHLY and CDR2 FYNNEI. Sequencing was done on a sample of naive CD8+ T cells sorted from blood. The TCR sequence derives from a man younger than 30 in good health. The chain couples TRBV2 to TRBJ1-3, with 8 nucleotides matching TRBD1. The CDR3, as DNA: TGTGCCAGCACCATGGGGACAGGCTCTGGAAACACCATATATTTT. Translating it yields CASTMGTGSGNTIYF.